A single sample is the source of the 29 T cell receptor beta chains below, sequenced in a study of T cell responses to AZD1222 COVID-19 vaccine. Some clones are missing from TCRdb's copy, which holds only in-frame ones; the method was immunoSEQ multiplex PCR. The sample consists of about 150,000 clones, 92% of them appearing once. Material: peripheral blood, obtained 28 days after the second AZD1222 dose. These receptors were obtained from an adult who received the AZD1222 COVID-19 vaccine.

This clone has a handful of counts. J is TRBJ2-1 and V is TRBV3-1 (or the pseudogene TRBV3-2), with TRBD1 as a possible D gene (7 bases). Per germline, CDR1 LGHDT and CDR2 YNNKEL (reference sequence). This CDR3 contains 14 residues. Trimming left V 4 bases short and J 7 bases short, with 14 bases between. CDR3 in DNA: TGTGCCAGCAGCCTCCGGAGGGGGCCAAATGAGCAGTTCTTC. It translates to CASSLRRGPNEQFF.

The chain combines TRBV18 with TRBJ2-1; TRBD2 matches 14 bases. CDR3 length equals 15 residues. The V and J ends lost 6 bases and 8 bases, in that order; junction bases with no gene match: 6. Germline CDR1 is KGHSH and CDR2 is LQKENI. The DNA of the CDR3 is TGTGCCAGCTCGCCGACTAGCGGGAGGGCGGATGAGCAGTTCTTC. Translating gives CASSPTSGRADEQFF.

The genes are TRBV30 and TRBJ1-4; no reliable D call. V lost 0 bases, J lost 5 bases, and 10 bases lay in between. This CDR3 is built from 14 residues. Germline CDR1 and CDR2: GTSNPN and SVGIG (reference sequence). The CDR3 is CAWSVPGLNEKLFF. The CDR3 nucleotides read TGTGCCTGGAGTGTGCCGGGCCTGAATGAAAAACTGTTTTTT.

The chain joins TRBV5-1 to TRBJ2-1; 9 nucleotides agree with TRBD2. V gave up 5 bases and J gave up 2 bases; unmatched junction bases: 8. The CDR3 totals 16 residues. The germline CDR1 and CDR2 sequences are SGHRS and YFSETQ. CDR3 nucleotide sequence: TGCGCCAGCAGGCATAGTCTAGCGGGAACCTACAATGAGCAGTTCTTC. Protein sequence: CASRHSLAGTYNEQFF.

The chain is built from TRBV10-1 and TRBJ2-2; unclear D gene. Trimming pared 2 bases from V and 7 bases from J, leaving 2 bases between. In germline, CDR1 is WNHNN, CDR2 SYGVQD (reference sequence). The CDR3 is 11 residues long. CDR3 region: CASSEGGELFF. CDR3 DNA sequence: TGCGCCAGCAGTGAGGGCGGGGAGCTGTTTTTT.

The chain links TRBV4-1 to TRBJ2-1, with 12 bases matching TRBD2. The V segment lost 0 bases and the J segment 0 bases; nucleotides outside the gene matches: 3. The CDR3 is made up of 18 amino acids. Germline CDR1 is MGHRA and CDR2 is YSYEKL. DNA of the CDR3: TGCGCCAGCAGCCAAGAACCGACTAGCGGGAGCTCCTACAATGAGCAGTTCTTC. Amino acids: CASSQEPTSGSSYNEQFF.

The chain employs TRBV7-3 and TRBJ1-2; 7 bases align to TRBD1. Trimming at V came to 5 bases and at J to 3 bases, leaving 9 bases not matched to a gene. The CDR3 totals 15 residues. Germline values: CDR1 SGHTA, CDR2 FQGTGA. CDR3 bases: TGTGCCAGCAGCCCTGGGACAGCGCTGGACTATGGCTACACCTTC. As protein: CASSPGTALDYGYTF.

The CDR3, as DNA: TGCGCCAGCAGTGGTGGTTTCCGCGGCAATGAGCAGTTCTTC. Translating gives CASSGGFRGNEQFF. The rearrangement joins TRBV10-1 to TRBJ2-1; no reliable D call. The CDR3 runs 14 residues. Germline CDR1 reads WNHNN; CDR2 reads SYGVQD (reference sequence). Trimming removed 4 bases from V and 6 bases from J, with 13 bases in between.

The chain couples TRBV9 to TRBJ1-1; D is undetermined. The length of the CDR3 is 14 residues. V shed 0 bases and J shed 1 base, with 7 bases lying between them. Looked up from germline, CDR1 is SGDLS and CDR2 is YYNGEE. This CDR3 reads CASSVDGWNTEAFF. In DNA, the CDR3 is TGTGCCAGCAGCGTAGACGGTTGGAACACTGAAGCTTTCTTT. Full variable domain (remainder filled in from reference TRBV9 and TRBJ1-1): DSGVTQTPKHLITATGQRVTLRCSPRSGDLSVYWYQQSLDQGLQFLIQYYNGEERAKGNILERFSAQQFPDLHSELNLSSLELGDSALYFCASSVDGWNTEAFFGQGTRLTVV.

The chain couples TRBV5-5 to TRBJ1-5, with D perhaps matching TRBD1 (5 bases). Per germline, CDR1 SGHKS and CDR2 YYEKEE (reference sequence). The CDR3 length is 15 residues. V was pared by 4 bases and J by 5 bases, with 16 bases between. The CDR3, as DNA: TGTGCCAGCAGCGTGCAGGGTGCACCCCATCAGCCCCAGCATTTT. Protein sequence: CASSVQGAPHQPQHF.

The CDR3 spells CASSLIRQGDQPQHF. The CDR3 nucleotides are TGTGCCAGCAGTTTAATCCGACAGGGGGATCAGCCCCAGCATTTT. The chain joins TRBV28 to TRBJ1-5, with 9 positions matching TRBD1. The ends lost 2 bases at V and 5 bases at J; junction bases unmatched: 4. CDR1 and CDR2 (germline): MDHEN, SYDVKM. This CDR3 region has 15 residues.

The V and J genes are TRBV28 and TRBJ1-1; the D is unclear. Germline V gene lookup returns CDR1 MDHEN and CDR2 SYDVKM. The CDR3 covers 16 residues. V lost 7 bases and J lost 0, with 18 bases in between. The CDR3 nucleotides read TGTGCCAGCACCCCCGCGAGGGTCGGAATGAACACTGAAGCTTTCTTT. Its translation is CASTPARVGMNTEAFF.

This clone was recorded once. The genes are TRBV6-5 and TRBJ2-2, with a possible D match to TRBD1 (5 bases). The CDR3 has 15 amino acids. Germline CDR1 reads MNHEY; CDR2 reads SVGAGI. Trimming removed 2 bases at V and 3 bases at J, with 10 bases between. Here the CDR3 DNA reads TGTGCCAGCAGTTACGGGGCAGGATACACCGGGGAGCTGTTTTTT. It translates to CASSYGAGYTGELFF.

The chain carries TRBV7-3 and TRBJ2-3; D unclear. Germline assignment: CDR1 SGHTA and CDR2 FQGTGA. The V end was cut by 5 bases, the J end by 5 bases, with 11 bases between. The CDR3 totals 13 residues. The CDR3 sequence: CASSARFGDTQYF. CDR3 bases: TGTGCCAGCAGCGCCCGTTTTGGAGATACGCAGTATTTT.

This clone is a singleton in its sample. This chain joins TRBV6-2 or TRBV6-3 and TRBJ2-1; D unclear. This CDR3 contains 15 residues. The germline V and J ends were trimmed by 6 bases and 7 bases, with 19 bases remaining between them. CDR1 MNHEY and CDR2 SVGEGT come from the germline V gene. The CDR3 region is CASSRGGGLGNEQFF. Here the CDR3 DNA reads TGTGCCAGCAGCCGAGGCGGTGGGCTAGGTAATGAGCAGTTCTTC.

The chain recombines TRBV6-5 with TRBJ2-7; 9 bases match TRBD2. J lost 2 bases, V lost 7 bases, and 6 bases had no gene match. The CDR3 runs 14 residues. From germline, CDR1 is MNHEY and CDR2 SVGAGI. CDR3 DNA: TGTGCCAGCACCACTAGCGGGTCCGCCTACGAGCAGTACTTC. Amino acids: CASTTSGSAYEQYF.

This chain connects TRBV19 to TRBJ2-7, with D perhaps TRBD1 (6 bases). Germline CDR1 and CDR2: LNHDA and SQIVND (reference sequence). The CDR3 is 14 amino acids. Trimming pared 5 bases from V and 1 base from J, leaving 12 bases between. The CDR3 DNA reads as TGTGCCAGTAGTCGGATTGGACAGTCCTACGAGCAGTACTTC. Translated, it gives CASSRIGQSYEQYF. Full variable domain (rest looked up from reference TRBV19 and TRBJ2-7): DGGITQSPKYLFRKEGQNVTLSCEQNLNHDAMYWYRQDPGQGLRLIYYSQIVNDFQKGDIAEGYSVSREKKESFPLTVTSAQKNPTAFYLCASSRIGQSYEQYFGPGTRLTVT.

The J gene is TRBJ2-5, the V gene TRBV7-3; D uncertain. The CDR3 contains 13 residues. Trimming left V 5 bases short and J 3 bases short, with 10 bases between. Germline CDR1 SGHTA, CDR2 FQGTGA. CDR3 region: CASSPRREETQYF. CDR3 coding DNA: TGTGCCAGCAGCCCCCGACGGGAAGAGACCCAGTACTTC.

The chain uses TRBV19 and TRBJ2-1; D not resolved. CDR1 is LNHDA and CDR2 is SQIVND in the germline V gene (reference sequence). CDR3 size: 14 residues. Trimming removed 0 bases from V and 3 bases from J, with 6 bases in between. CDR3 sequence: CASSIEGGYNEQFF. CDR3 DNA sequence: TGTGCCAGTAGTATAGAAGGCGGCTACAATGAGCAGTTCTTC.

The chain has TRBV6-2 or TRBV6-3 and TRBJ1-1; D ambiguous. Per germline, CDR1 MNHEY and CDR2 SVGEGT. The V end lost 2 bases, the J end lost 1 base, and 11 bases lay between the germline ends. The CDR3 covers 15 residues. As DNA, the CDR3 is TGTGCCAGCAGTTACGTTAACCGCCCGAACACTGAAGCTTTCTTT. It translates to CASSYVNRPNTEAFF.

The CDR3: CASSVRDSTNSPLHF. The CDR3 nucleotides read TGTGCCAGCAGCGTAAGGGACAGTACTAATTCACCCCTCCACTTT. The V call is TRBV9, the J call TRBJ1-6; 7 bases align to TRBD1. Trimming cost V 1 base and J 6 bases; bases outside gene matches: 4. Germline lookup yields CDR1 SGDLS and CDR2 YYNGEE. The CDR3 sequence is 15 residues long.

The chain carries TRBV9 and TRBJ1-5; D is unresolved. V was shortened by 4 bases and J by 1 base, with 9 bases between the two germline ends. Germline V gene data show CDR1 as SGDLS and CDR2 as YYNGEE. The CDR3 extends over 14 amino acids. CDR3 amino acids: CASSRALSNQPQHF. The DNA for the CDR3 is TGTGCCAGCAGCCGGGCCCTAAGCAATCAGCCCCAGCATTTT.

This clone was counted a few times. The V call is TRBV7-9, the J call TRBJ2-3, with 9 positions matching TRBD2. Germline lookup yields CDR1 SEHNR and CDR2 FQNEAQ (reference sequence). The CDR3 runs to 15 residues. J gave up 2 bases and V 1 base, and 1 base lay outside the gene matches. The CDR3 DNA sequence: TGTGCCAGCAGCTTAGGGACTAGCGCCACAGATACGCAGTATTTT. Protein product: CASSLGTSATDTQYF.

V is TRBV5-1 and J is TRBJ2-1; the D is unclear. Germline CDR1 reads SGHRS; CDR2 reads YFSETQ. V lost 5 bases and J lost 10, with 13 bases in between. This CDR3 has 12 residues. CDR3 sequence (DNA): TGCGCCAGCAGTAAGGGCCCTAGAGAGCAGTTCTTC. This sequence encodes CASSKGPREQFF.

This chain joins TRBV7-2 and TRBJ1-5, with unresolved D. The CDR3 is 15 amino acids. The ends were cut back, 2 bases at V and 1 base at J, with 9 bases in the middle. Germline CDR1 is SGHTA and CDR2 is FQGNSA. CDR3 residues: CASSLQDGSNQPQHF. The CDR3 DNA follows: TGTGCCAGCAGCTTACAGGACGGAAGCAATCAGCCCCAGCATTTT.

The J gene is TRBJ2-1, the V gene TRBV28, with TRBD2 matching over 14 bases. The CDR3 sequence is 16 residues long. With V trimmed by 2 bases and J by 8 bases, 5 bases remained unmatched. In germline, CDR1 is MDHEN, CDR2 SYDVKM. The CDR3 region is CASSLEGTSGSYEQFF. The DNA for the CDR3 is TGTGCCAGCAGTTTAGAGGGGACTAGCGGGAGCTATGAGCAGTTCTTC.

In DNA, the CDR3 is TGCGCCAGCAGCTTGGGGACGGTGAACACTGAAGCTTTCTTT. Translation gives CASSLGTVNTEAFF. This rearrangement joins TRBV5-1 to TRBJ1-1; unclear D gene. Germline values: CDR1 SGHRS, CDR2 YFSETQ. V lost 0 bases, J lost 0 bases, and 6 bases lay in between. The CDR3 runs 14 residues.

The chain links TRBV7-3 to TRBJ1-1; 8 bases align to TRBD1. V was clipped by 1 base and J by 1 base; unmatched bases: 5. The CDR3 has 16 amino acids. The germline CDR1 and CDR2 sequences are SGHTA and FQGTGA. The CDR3: CASSLMTGTGNTEAFF. In DNA, the CDR3 is TGTGCCAGCAGCTTAATGACCGGGACAGGGAACACTGAAGCTTTCTTT.

The chain couples TRBV7-2 to TRBJ1-2; 7 bases map to TRBD1. V was clipped by 5 bases and J by 4 bases; unmatched bases: 10. The CDR3 runs 15 residues. Germline V CDR1 and CDR2: SGHTA, FQGNSA. CDR3 region: CASSQADGTAYGYTF. Written as DNA, the CDR3 is TGTGCCAGCAGCCAAGCCGACGGGACAGCCTATGGCTACACCTTC.